These 5 T cell receptor beta chains originate from one sample sequenced in a study of blood T cell repertoires in COVID-19. TCRdb keeps only in-frame clones here, not all; method: immunoSEQ multiplex PCR. The table includes a few hundred thousand clones, roughly 85% detected once. Sequencing was done on a sample of peripheral blood. Receptors originate from an older woman with acute or convalescent COVID-19.

The chain carries TRBV6-6 and TRBJ2-5; 8 bases line up with TRBD2. With V trimmed by 6 bases and J by 5 bases, 11 bases remained unmatched. Germline values: CDR1 MNHNY, CDR2 SVGAGI (reference sequence). The CDR3 contains 15 residues. The chain's CDR3 is CASSQAGGGQETQYF. The CDR3 nucleotides read TGTGCCAGCAGCCAAGCCGGGGGGGGCCAGGAGACCCAGTACTTC.

This clone was picked up a small number of times. The V and J genes are TRBV5-1 and TRBJ2-6, with D tentatively TRBD1 (6 bases). Germline assignment: CDR1 SGHRS and CDR2 YFSETQ. The ends were cut back, 4 bases at V and 4 bases at J, with 12 bases in the middle. The CDR3 is 15 residues long. CDR3 residues: CASSRGGLGANVLTF. CDR3 nucleotides: TGCGCCAGCAGCCGAGGGGGTCTGGGGGCCAACGTCCTGACTTTC. Full variable domain (outside the CDR3, taken from reference TRBV5-1 and TRBJ2-6): KAGVTQTPRYLIKTRGQQVTLSCSPISGHRSVSWYQQTPGQGLQFLFEYFSETQRNKGNFPGRFSGRQFSNSRSEMNVSTLELGDSALYLCASSRGGLGANVLTFGAGSRLTVL.

The chain couples TRBV5-8 to TRBJ1-1, with a possible D match to TRBD1 (5 bases). Germline assignment: CDR1 SGHTS and CDR2 YDEGEE. This CDR3 is built from 14 residues. V was clipped by 7 bases and J by 0 bases, with 13 bases between them. The CDR3 loop is CASSRRGLNTEAFF. The CDR3 DNA is TGTGCCAGCTCACGGAGGGGACTGAACACTGAAGCTTTCTTT.

The rearrangement uses TRBV12-5 and TRBJ1-2, with 7 bases aligning to TRBD1. V shed 3 bases and J 3 bases; nucleotides not matched to a gene: 16. From germline, CDR1 is LGHNT and CDR2 FRNRAP. This CDR3 is built from 18 residues. CDR3 loop: CASGFELGARQGHYGYTF. CDR3 coding DNA: TGTGCTAGTGGTTTCGAATTAGGGGCCCGACAGGGACACTATGGCTACACCTTC. The complete variable domain, with remaining parts taken from reference TRBV12-5 and TRBJ1-2, reads DARVTQTPRHKVTEMGQEVTMRCQPILGHNTVFWYRQTMMQGLELLAYFRNRAPLDDSGMPKDRFSAEMPDATLATLKIQPSEPRDSAVYFCASGFELGARQGHYGYTFGSGTRLTVV.

The chain joins TRBV30 to TRBJ1-1; the D gene is possibly TRBD1 (5 bases). The germline V gene encodes CDR1 GTSNPN and CDR2 SVGIG (reference sequence). The length of the CDR3 is 11 residues. V lost 5 bases to trimming and J lost 10 bases, with 14 bases between them. CDR3 amino acids: CAWGGSRGAFF. The CDR3 nucleotides read TGTGCCTGGGGTGGGTCAAGGGGAGCTTTCTTT.